This T cell receptor beta chain is drawn from a study of blood T cell repertoires in COVID-19. The overall study: From T cells, B-cell-depleted T cells, or PBMCs came the material, which was cDNA or gDNA.

Clones were read by immunoSEQ multiplex PCR, and TCRdb kept only the in-frame ones, dropping some. The sample lists roughly 140,000 clones, 80% to 90% occurring once. This CDR3 has 17 residues. Unmatched junction bases numbered 8, after V lost 0 bases and J lost 6 bases. Germline lookup yields CDR1 SGHDT and CDR2 YYEEEE. The receptor comes from a woman aged 55-70 years with active COVID-19. This chain joins TRBV5-6 and TRBJ2-3; 12 positions match TRBD2. The source material was peripheral blood. The CDR3 DNA reads as TGTGCCAGCAGCTTGGATACGACTAGCGGGAGTTTGGATACGCAGTATTTT. Its protein is CASSLDTTSGSLDTQYF.